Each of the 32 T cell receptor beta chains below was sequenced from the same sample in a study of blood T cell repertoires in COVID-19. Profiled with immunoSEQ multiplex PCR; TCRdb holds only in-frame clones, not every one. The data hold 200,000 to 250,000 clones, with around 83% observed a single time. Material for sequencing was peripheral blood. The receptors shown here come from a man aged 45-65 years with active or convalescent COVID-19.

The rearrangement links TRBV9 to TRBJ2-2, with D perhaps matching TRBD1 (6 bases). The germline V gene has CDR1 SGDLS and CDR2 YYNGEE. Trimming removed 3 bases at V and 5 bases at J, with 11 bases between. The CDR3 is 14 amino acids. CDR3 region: CASSALGATGELFF. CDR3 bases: TGTGCCAGCAGCGCCCTGGGGGCGACCGGGGAGCTGTTTTTT.

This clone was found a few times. CDR3 sequence reads: CASSSPGQGLFKQYF. The CDR3 coding sequence is TGTGCCAGTAGTTCACCGGGACAGGGGCTTTTCAAGCAGTACTTC. The chain combines TRBV19 with TRBJ2-7; 10 bases align to TRBD1. The CDR3 loop spans 15 amino acids. CDR1 is LNHDA, CDR2 SQIVND, per germline (reference sequence). Trimming at V came to 5 bases and at J to 8 bases, leaving 12 bases not matched to a gene.

The CDR3 DNA reads TGTGCCAGCACCGCCCCAGGGGTAACGGAGACCCAGTACTTC. The encoded protein is CASTAPGVTETQYF. This chain links TRBV28 with TRBJ2-5, with a possible D match to TRBD1 (6 bases). Germline V gene sequence: CDR1 MDHEN, CDR2 SYDVKM. This CDR3 spans 14 amino acids. Trimming took 7 bases from V and 5 from J, leaving 17 bases between them.

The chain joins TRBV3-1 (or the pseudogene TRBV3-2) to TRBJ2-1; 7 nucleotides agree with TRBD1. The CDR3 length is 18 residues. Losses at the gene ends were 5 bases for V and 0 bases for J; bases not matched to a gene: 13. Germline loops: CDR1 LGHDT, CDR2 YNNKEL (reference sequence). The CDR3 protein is CASSALYGQGVSYNEQFF. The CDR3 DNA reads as TGTGCCAGCAGCGCCCTTTATGGCCAGGGGGTCTCCTACAATGAGCAGTTCTTC.

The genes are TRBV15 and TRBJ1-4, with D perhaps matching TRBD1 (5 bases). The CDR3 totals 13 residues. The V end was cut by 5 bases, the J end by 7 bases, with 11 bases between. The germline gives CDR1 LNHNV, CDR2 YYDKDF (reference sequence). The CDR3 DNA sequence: TGTGCCACCAGCCAGCGACAGCTTGAAAAACTGTTTTTT. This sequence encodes CATSQRQLEKLFF.

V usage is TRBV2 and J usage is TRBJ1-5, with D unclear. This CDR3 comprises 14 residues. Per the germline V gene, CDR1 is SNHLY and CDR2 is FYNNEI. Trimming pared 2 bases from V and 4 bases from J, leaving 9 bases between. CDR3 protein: CASSEMGRNQPQHF. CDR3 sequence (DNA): TGTGCCAGCAGTGAAATGGGCAGAAATCAGCCCCAGCATTTT. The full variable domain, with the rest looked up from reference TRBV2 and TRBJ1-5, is EPEVTQTPSHQVTQMGQEVILRCVPISNHLYFYWYRQILGQKVEFLVSFYNNEISEKSEIFDDQFSVERPDGSNFTLKIRSTKLEDSAMYFCASSEMGRNQPQHFGDGTRLSIL.

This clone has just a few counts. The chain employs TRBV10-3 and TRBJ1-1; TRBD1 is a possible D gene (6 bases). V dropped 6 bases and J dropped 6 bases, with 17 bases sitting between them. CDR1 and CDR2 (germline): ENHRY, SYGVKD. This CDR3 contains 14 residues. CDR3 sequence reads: CAIRGTRDSPEAFF. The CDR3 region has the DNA TGTGCCATCAGGGGGACAAGGGATTCCCCTGAAGCTTTCTTT.

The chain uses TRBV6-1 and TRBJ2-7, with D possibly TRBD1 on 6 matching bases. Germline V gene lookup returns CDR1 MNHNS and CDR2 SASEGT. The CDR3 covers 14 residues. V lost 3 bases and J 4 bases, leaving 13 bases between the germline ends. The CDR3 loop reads CASSEGYREYEQYF. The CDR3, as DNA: TGTGCCAGCAGTGAGGGATACAGGGAGTACGAGCAGTACTTC.

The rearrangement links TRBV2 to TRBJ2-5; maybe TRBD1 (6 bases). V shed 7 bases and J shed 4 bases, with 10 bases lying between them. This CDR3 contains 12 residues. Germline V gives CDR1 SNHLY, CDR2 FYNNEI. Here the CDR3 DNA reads TGTGCCAGCACCATACAGGGAGAGACCCAGTACTTC. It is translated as CASTIQGETQYF.

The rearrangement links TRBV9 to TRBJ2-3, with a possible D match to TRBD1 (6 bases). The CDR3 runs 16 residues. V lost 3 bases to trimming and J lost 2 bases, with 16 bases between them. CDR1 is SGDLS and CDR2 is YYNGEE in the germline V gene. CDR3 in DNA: TGTGCCAGCAGCGGTGGGGGCAGGATATACACAGATACGCAGTATTTT. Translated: CASSGGGRIYTDTQYF. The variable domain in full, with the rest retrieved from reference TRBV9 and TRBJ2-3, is DSGVTQTPKHLITATGQRVTLRCSPRSGDLSVYWYQQSLDQGLQFLIQYYNGEERAKGNILERFSAQQFPDLHSELNLSSLELGDSALYFCASSGGGRIYTDTQYFGPGTRLTVL.

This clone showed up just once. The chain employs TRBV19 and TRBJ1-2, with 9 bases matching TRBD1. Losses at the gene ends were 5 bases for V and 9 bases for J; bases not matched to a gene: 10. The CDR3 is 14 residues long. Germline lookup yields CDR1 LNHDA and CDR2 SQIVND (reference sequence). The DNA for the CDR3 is TGTGCCAGTAGTTCCGCACAGGGGGCTGGAAGCTACACCTTC. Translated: CASSSAQGAGSYTF.

The CDR3 nucleotides read TGTGCCAGCAGCCCATTGACAGAGACAATGAACACTGAAGCTTTCTTT. It encodes CASSPLTETMNTEAFF. The V and J genes are TRBV7-3 and TRBJ1-1; D perhaps matches TRBD1 (5 bases). Germline CDR1 is SGHTA and CDR2 is FQGTGA. The CDR3 has 16 residues. Trimming stripped 5 bases from V and 0 bases from J, with 16 bases between.

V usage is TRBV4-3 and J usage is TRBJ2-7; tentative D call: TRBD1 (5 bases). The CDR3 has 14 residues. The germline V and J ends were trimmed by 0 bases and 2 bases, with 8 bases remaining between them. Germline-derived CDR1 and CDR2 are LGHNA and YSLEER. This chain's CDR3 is CASSQDRQTYEQYF. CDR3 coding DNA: TGCGCCAGCAGCCAAGATAGACAGACCTACGAGCAGTACTTC.

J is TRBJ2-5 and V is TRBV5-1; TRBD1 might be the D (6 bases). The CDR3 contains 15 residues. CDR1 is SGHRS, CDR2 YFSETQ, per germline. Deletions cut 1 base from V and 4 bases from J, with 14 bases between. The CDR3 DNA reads TGCGCCAGCAGCTTGCAGACAGGCACGGGAGAGACCCAGTACTTC. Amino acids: CASSLQTGTGETQYF.

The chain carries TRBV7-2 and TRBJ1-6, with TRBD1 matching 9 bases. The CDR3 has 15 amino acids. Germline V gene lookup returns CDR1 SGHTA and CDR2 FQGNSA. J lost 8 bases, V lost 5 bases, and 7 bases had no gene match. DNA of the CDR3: TGTGCCAGCAGCCCCCACAGGGGGCAAGATTCACCCCTCCACTTT. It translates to CASSPHRGQDSPLHF.

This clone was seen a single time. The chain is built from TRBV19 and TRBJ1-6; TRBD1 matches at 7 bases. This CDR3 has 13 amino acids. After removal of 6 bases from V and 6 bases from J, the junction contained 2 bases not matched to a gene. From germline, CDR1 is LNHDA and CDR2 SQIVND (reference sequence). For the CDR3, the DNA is TGTGCCAGTAGCAGGGGGGTTAATTCACCCCTCCACTTT. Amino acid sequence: CASSRGVNSPLHF.

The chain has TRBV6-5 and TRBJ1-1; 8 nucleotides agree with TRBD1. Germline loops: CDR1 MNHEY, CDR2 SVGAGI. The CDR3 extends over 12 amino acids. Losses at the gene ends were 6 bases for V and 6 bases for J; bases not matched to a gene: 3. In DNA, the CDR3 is TGTGCCAGCAGCCACAGGGGGGCTGAAGCTTTCTTT. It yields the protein CASSHRGAEAFF.

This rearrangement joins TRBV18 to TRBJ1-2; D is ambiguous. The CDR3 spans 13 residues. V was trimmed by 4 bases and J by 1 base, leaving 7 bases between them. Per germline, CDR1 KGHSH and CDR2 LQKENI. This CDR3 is CASSQGGNYGYTF. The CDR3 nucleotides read TGTGCCAGCTCACAAGGCGGTAACTATGGCTACACCTTC.

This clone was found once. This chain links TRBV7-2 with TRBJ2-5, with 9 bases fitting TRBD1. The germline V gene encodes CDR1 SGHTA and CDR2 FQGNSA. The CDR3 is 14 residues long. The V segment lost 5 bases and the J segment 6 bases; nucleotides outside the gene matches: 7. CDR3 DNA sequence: TGTGCCAGCAGCCCTGGGACAGGGCGAAAGACCCAGTACTTC. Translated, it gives CASSPGTGRKTQYF.

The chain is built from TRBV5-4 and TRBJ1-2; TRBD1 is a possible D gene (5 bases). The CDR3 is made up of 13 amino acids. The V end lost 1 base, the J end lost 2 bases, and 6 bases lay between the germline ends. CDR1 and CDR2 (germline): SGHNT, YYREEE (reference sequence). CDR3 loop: CASSLPGNYGYTF. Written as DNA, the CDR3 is TGTGCCAGCAGCTTGCCAGGGAACTATGGCTACACCTTC.

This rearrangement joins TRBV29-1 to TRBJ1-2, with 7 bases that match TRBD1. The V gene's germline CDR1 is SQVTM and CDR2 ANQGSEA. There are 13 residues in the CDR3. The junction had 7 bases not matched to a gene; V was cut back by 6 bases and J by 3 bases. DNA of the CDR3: TGCAGCGTCGCCAGGGACAGCCACTATGGCTACACCTTC. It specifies CSVARDSHYGYTF.

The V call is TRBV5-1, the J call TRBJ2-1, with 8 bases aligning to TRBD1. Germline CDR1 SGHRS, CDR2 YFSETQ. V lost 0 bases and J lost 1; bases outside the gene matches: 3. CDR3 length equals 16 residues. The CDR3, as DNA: TGCGCCAGCAGCTTGGCACAGGGGGTATCCTACAATGAGCAGTTCTTC. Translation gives CASSLAQGVSYNEQFF.

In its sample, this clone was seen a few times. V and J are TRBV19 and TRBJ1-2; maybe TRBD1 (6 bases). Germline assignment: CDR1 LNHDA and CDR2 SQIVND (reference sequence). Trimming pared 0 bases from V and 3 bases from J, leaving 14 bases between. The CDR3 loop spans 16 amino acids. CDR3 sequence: CASSIDSRDTDYGYTF. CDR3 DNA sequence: TGTGCCAGTAGTATAGACAGCCGGGACACTGACTATGGCTACACCTTC.

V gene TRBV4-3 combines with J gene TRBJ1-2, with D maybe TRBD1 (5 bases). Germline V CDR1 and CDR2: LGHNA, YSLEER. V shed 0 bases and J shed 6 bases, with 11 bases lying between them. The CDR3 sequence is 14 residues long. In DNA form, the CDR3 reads TGCGCCAGCAGCCAAGACCCCAGGGCCCATGGCTACACCTTC. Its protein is CASSQDPRAHGYTF.

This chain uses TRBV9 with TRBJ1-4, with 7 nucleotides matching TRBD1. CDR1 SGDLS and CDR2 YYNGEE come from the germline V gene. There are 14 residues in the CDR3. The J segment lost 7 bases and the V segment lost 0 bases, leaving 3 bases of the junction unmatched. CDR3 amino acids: CASSVGQGSEKLFF. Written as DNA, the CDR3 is TGTGCCAGCAGCGTAGGACAGGGATCTGAAAAACTGTTTTTT.

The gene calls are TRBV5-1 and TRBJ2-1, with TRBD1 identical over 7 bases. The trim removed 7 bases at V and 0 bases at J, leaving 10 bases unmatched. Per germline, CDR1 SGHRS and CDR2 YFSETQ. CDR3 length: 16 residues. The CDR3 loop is CASWGQRASSYNEQFF. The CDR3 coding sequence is TGCGCCAGCTGGGGACAGCGCGCCAGCTCCTACAATGAGCAGTTCTTC.

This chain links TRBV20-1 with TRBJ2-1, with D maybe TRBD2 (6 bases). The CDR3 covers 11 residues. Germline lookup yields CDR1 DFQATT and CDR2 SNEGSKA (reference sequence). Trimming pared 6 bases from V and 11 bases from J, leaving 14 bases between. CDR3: CSADGTPQQFF. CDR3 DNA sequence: TGCAGTGCAGACGGGACTCCTCAGCAGTTCTTC.

The CDR3 spells CASSFGQSQETQYF. The CDR3 region has the DNA TGCGCCAGCAGCTTTGGACAGTCCCAAGAGACCCAGTACTTC. This sequence joins TRBV5-1 and TRBJ2-5, with TRBD1 as a possible D gene (6 bases). This CDR3 has 14 amino acids. From germline, CDR1 is SGHRS and CDR2 YFSETQ. V was clipped by 2 bases and J by 1 base, with 9 bases between them.

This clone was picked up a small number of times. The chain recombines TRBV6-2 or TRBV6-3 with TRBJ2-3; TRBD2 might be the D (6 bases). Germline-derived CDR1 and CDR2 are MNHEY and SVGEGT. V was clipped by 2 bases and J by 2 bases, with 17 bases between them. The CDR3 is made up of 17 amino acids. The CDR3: CASSYPPGVANTDTQYF. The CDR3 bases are TGTGCCAGCAGTTACCCACCGGGAGTAGCGAACACAGATACGCAGTATTTT.

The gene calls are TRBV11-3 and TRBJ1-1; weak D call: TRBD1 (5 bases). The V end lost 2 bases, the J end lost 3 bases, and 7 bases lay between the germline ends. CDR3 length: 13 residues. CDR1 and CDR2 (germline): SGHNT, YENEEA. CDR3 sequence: CASSLMTDTEAFF. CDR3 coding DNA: TGTGCCAGCAGCTTAATGACAGACACTGAAGCTTTCTTT.

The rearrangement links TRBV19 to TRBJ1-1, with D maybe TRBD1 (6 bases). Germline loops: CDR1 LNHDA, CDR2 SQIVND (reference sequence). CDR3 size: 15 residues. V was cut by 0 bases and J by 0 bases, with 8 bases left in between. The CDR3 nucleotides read TGTGCCAGTAGTATAGATGACAGGTTGAACACTGAAGCTTTCTTT. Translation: CASSIDDRLNTEAFF. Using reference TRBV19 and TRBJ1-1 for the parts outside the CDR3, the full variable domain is DGGITQSPKYLFRKEGQNVTLSCEQNLNHDAMYWYRQDPGQGLRLIYYSQIVNDFQKGDIAEGYSVSREKKESFPLTVTSAQKNPTAFYLCASSIDDRLNTEAFFGQGTRLTVV.

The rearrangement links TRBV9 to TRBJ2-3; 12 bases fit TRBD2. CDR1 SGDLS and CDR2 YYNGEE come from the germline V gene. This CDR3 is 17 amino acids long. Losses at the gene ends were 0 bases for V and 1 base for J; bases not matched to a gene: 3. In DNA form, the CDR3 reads TGTGCCAGCAGCGTAGCTAGCGGGAGGGCGGGCACAGATACGCAGTATTTT. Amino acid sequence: CASSVASGRAGTDTQYF.